This T cell receptor (beta chain) stems from a study of T cells after yellow fever vaccination. Across the whole study: Where fractions had low cell numbers, libraries were prepared from them with the SMART-Seq v4 Ultra Low Input RNA kit. Study-level points and caveats: Reappearing after the booster were most of the clones from primary vaccination (around 95% CD4, 88% CD8).

The TCR cDNA carried a universal primer site and UMIs from 5'RACE template switching. TCRdb fed the 5' RACE reads into MiXCR, producing one record per CDR3 protein. The data hold 200,000 to 300,000 distinct CDR3 sequences, with 6% to 7.5% observed a single time. This clonotype was detected a few times. The antigen is unknown. This CDR3 spans 15 amino acids. Germline CDR1 is DFQATT and CDR2 is SNEGSKA (reference sequence). Trimming took off 3 bases at V and 7 bases at J, with 16 bases between the two ends. V is TRBV20-1 and J is TRBJ1-6; D is perhaps TRBD1 (5 bases). The sequence came from a man aged 25-45 years who received the YFV17D yellow fever vaccine. The input for sequencing was CD4+ T cells sorted from PBMCs, taken 15 days after the yellow fever booster vaccination. DNA for the CDR3: TGCAGTGCTAGCCCTTTGCGTCAGGGAAATTCACCCCTCCACTTT. Residues: CSASPLRQGNSPLHF.